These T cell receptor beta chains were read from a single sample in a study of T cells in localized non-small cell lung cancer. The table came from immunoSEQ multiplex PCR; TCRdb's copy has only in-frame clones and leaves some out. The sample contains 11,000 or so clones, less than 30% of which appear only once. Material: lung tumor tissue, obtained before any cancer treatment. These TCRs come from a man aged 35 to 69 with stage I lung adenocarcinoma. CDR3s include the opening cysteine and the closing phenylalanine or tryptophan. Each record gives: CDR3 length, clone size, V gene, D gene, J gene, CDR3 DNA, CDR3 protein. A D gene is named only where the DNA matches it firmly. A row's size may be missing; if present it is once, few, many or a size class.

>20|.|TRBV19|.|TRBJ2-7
TGTGCCAGTAGTGCCTACCGTGGGCAGGATTCCCCGGGAAATTTCTACGAGCAGTACTTC
CASSAYRGQDSPGNFYEQYF
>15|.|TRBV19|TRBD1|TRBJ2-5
TGTGCCAGTAGTGCGACAGGGGGTGGAGGGGAGACCCAGTACTTC
CASSATGGGGETQYF
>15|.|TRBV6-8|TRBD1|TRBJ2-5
TGTGCCAGCACCCATGGGACAGGTTTACTCGGGACCCAGTACTTC
CASTHGTGLLGTQYF
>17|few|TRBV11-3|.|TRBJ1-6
TGTGCCAGCACTCGGTTTTCAGGAGACACCAATAATTCACCCCTCCACTTT
CASTRFSGDTNNSPLHF
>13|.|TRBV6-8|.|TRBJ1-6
TGTGCCAGCAGTTACGTAGGGAATTCACCCCTCCACTTT
CASSYVGNSPLHF
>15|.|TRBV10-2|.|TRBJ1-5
TGCGCCAGCAGAGGACAGTCATATAGCAATCAGCCCCAGCATTTT
CASRGQSYSNQPQHF
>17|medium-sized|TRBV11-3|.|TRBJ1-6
TGTGCCAGCAGCTTAAGTTTCGGGACTGGGGTAGATTCACCCCTCCACTTT
CASSLSFGTGVDSPLHF
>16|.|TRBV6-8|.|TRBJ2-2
TGTGCCAGCAGTTACTTTCGGGGGGCCTATACCGGGGAGCTGTTTTTT
CASSYFRGAYTGELFF
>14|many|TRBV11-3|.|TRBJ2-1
TGTGCCAGCAGCTTTGCAGGGGTGGGCAATGAGCAGTTCTTC
CASSFAGVGNEQFF
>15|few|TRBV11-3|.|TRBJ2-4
TGTGCCAGCAGCTGGGGGTCTCCGGGAGCAAACATTCAGTACTTC
CASSWGSPGANIQYF
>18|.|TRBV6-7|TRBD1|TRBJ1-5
TGTGCCAGCAGTCACCGGGATAAGAGAGGACAGGGCGATCAGCCCCAGCATTTT
CASSHRDKRGQGDQPQHF
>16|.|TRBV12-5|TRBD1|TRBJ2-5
TGTGCTAGTGGTTCCGGTACAGGGGAATCCCAAGAGACCCAGTACTTC
CASGSGTGESQETQYF
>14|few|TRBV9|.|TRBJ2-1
TGTGCCAGCAGCGGTCAGGGGTCCTACAATGAGCAGTTCTTC
CASSGQGSYNEQFF
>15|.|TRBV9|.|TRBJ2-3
TGTGCCAGCAGCGTAGGCTGGGAGGGCACAGATACGCAGTATTTT
CASSVGWEGTDTQYF
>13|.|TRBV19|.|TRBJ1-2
TGTGCCAGTGGTGGTTCGGCAGACTTCGGCTACACCTTC
CASGGSADFGYTF
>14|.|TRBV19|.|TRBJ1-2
TGTGCCAGCTCCGAGGGATCTACTAACTATGGCTACACCTTC
CASSEGSTNYGYTF
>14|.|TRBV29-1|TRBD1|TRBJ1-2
TGCAGCGTGAACACAGGGACAGGGAACTATGGCTACACCTTC
CSVNTGTGNYGYTF
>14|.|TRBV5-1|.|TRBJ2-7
TGCGCCAGCGCGTGGGACCTCTTTTCCTACGAGCAGTACTTC
CASAWDLFSYEQYF
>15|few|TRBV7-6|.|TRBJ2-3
TGTGCCAGCAGCGCCCGGGACACATACACAGATACGCAGTATTTT
CASSARDTYTDTQYF
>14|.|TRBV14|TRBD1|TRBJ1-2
TGTGCCAGCAGCCAAAATCTCGGGACAGAAGGCTACACCTTC
CASSQNLGTEGYTF
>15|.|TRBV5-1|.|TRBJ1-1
TGCGCCAGCAGCTTCGGGGGGGCCTTGAACACTGAAGCTTTCTTT
CASSFGGALNTEAFF
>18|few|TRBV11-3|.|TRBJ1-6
TGTGCCAGCAGCTTAGATACTTTCGCGGACTCCTATAATTCACCCCTCCACTTT
CASSLDTFADSYNSPLHF
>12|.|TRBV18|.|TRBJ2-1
TGTGCCAGCTCACCAGGCGTAGGTGAGCAGTTCTTC
CASSPGVGEQFF
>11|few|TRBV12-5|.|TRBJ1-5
TGTGCTAGTGGTTCAAATCAGCCCCAGCATTTT
CASGSNQPQHF
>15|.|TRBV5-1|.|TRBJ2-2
TGCGCCAGCAGCCTTCACTTCTCAGTGGGAGGGGAGCTGTTTTTT
CASSLHFSVGGELFF
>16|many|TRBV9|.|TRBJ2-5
TGTGCCAGCAGCGACTCCCCACACGTAAATCAAGAGACCCAGTACTTC
CASSDSPHVNQETQYF